The 27 T cell receptor beta chains listed next were all sequenced from one sample in a study of blood T cell repertoires in COVID-19. Generated by immunoSEQ multiplex PCR, the TCRdb table keeps only in-frame clones and is missing some. There are about 150,000 clones in the sample; around 83% occur only once, and roughly a fifth lies in the top ten. The sample comprised peripheral blood. The source is a woman in her seventies who had recovered from COVID-19.

The sample holds one count of this clone. J is TRBJ1-1 and V is TRBV28, with D hard to call. Trimming took 3 bases from V and 11 from J, leaving 13 bases between them. CDR1 and CDR2 from the germline V gene are MDHEN and SYDVKM. The CDR3 runs 12 residues. CDR3: CASSLRAKGAFF. CDR3 sequence (DNA): TGTGCCAGCAGTTTGAGGGCCAAAGGGGCTTTCTTT.

The chain links TRBV29-1 to TRBJ1-5; D might be TRBD1 (5 bases). CDR1 and CDR2 from the germline V gene are SQVTM and ANQGSEA. The CDR3 is 12 residues long. V lost 7 bases, J lost 7 bases, and 14 bases lay in between. This CDR3 is CSAGGGKQPQHF. In DNA form, the CDR3 reads TGCAGCGCCGGGGGGGGTAAGCAGCCCCAGCATTTT.

The rearrangement links TRBV4-2 to TRBJ1-1; D might be TRBD1 (5 bases). Trimming pared 4 bases from V and 5 bases from J, leaving 17 bases between. Germline V gene data show CDR1 as LGHNA and CDR2 as YNFKEQ. The length of the CDR3 is 15 residues. The CDR3 DNA sequence: TGTGCCAGCAGCCGGGGAGGAGGGGCGGATACTGAAGCTTTCTTT. It encodes CASSRGGGADTEAFF.

V usage is TRBV28 and J usage is TRBJ1-1; D ambiguous. Germline V gene data show CDR1 as MDHEN and CDR2 as SYDVKM. V shed 4 bases and J shed 2 bases, with 11 bases lying between them. The CDR3 is 14 residues long. The CDR3 protein is CASSWVQPNTEAFF. As DNA, the CDR3 is TGTGCCAGCAGTTGGGTACAGCCCAACACTGAAGCTTTCTTT.

This clone was found once. The gene calls are TRBV7-2 and TRBJ2-7, with 7 positions matching TRBD2. Germline CDR1 SGHTA, CDR2 FQGNSA. The CDR3 covers 15 residues. J lost 0 bases, V lost 1 base, and 3 bases had no gene match. The CDR3 DNA is TGTGCCAGCAGCTTAGGGGGGGGAAGCTCCTACGAGCAGTACTTC. It codes for CASSLGGGSSYEQYF. The full variable domain, with the rest looked up from reference TRBV7-2 and TRBJ2-7, is GAGVSQSPSNKVTEKGKDVELRCDPISGHTALYWYRQSLGQGLEFLIYFQGNSAPDKSGLPSDRFSAERTGGSVSTLTIQRTQQEDSAVYLCASSLGGGSSYEQYFGPGTRLTVT.

The chain employs TRBV7-3 and TRBJ1-1, with D tentatively TRBD1 (5 bases). The CDR3 loop spans 13 amino acids. V lost 1 base and J 4 bases, leaving 7 bases between the germline ends. Germline V lookup: CDR1 SGHTA, CDR2 FQGTGA. CDR3 loop: CASSLRGGTEAFF. The DNA for the CDR3 is TGTGCCAGCAGCTTAAGGGGGGGCACTGAAGCTTTCTTT.

This clone was detected only once. The CDR3 nucleotides are TGTGCCAGCAGCCCGTGGGCGGGAGGGCCCATCTACGAGCAGTACTTC. It specifies CASSPWAGGPIYEQYF. The chain is built from TRBV11-2 and TRBJ2-7; TRBD2 matches 9 bases. Germline V gives CDR1 SGHAT, CDR2 FQNNGV. Unmatched junction bases numbered 11, after V lost 5 bases and J lost 3 bases. The CDR3 loop spans 16 amino acids.

This rearrangement joins TRBV6-5 to TRBJ2-3; 7 nucleotides align to TRBD2. With V trimmed by 5 bases and J by 2 bases, 4 bases remained unmatched. CDR3 length equals 14 residues. Per the germline V gene, CDR1 is MNHEY and CDR2 is SVGAGI. For the CDR3, the DNA is TGTGCCAGCAGTCGACTAGCAGACACAGATACGCAGTATTTT. Its protein is CASSRLADTDTQYF.

The CDR3 region is CASRGNTEAFF. The DNA for the CDR3 is TGTGCCAGCCGAGGTAACACTGAAGCTTTCTTT. The J gene is TRBJ1-1, the V gene TRBV2; no clear D. Germline V gene data show CDR1 as SNHLY and CDR2 as FYNNEI. The V end was cut by 8 bases, the J end by 2 bases, with 6 bases between. The CDR3 contains 11 residues.

This sequence joins TRBV3-1 (or the pseudogene TRBV3-2) and TRBJ1-1, with unresolved D. This CDR3 is 16 amino acids long. CDR1 LGHDT and CDR2 YNNKEL come from the germline V gene (reference sequence). Deletions cut 0 bases from V and 0 bases from J, with 11 bases between. The CDR3 loop reads CASSQEGGSMNTEAFF. CDR3 coding DNA: TGTGCCAGCAGCCAAGAGGGAGGGTCCATGAACACTGAAGCTTTCTTT.

The rearrangement links TRBV28 to TRBJ1-2; D remains unclear. The CDR3 spans 12 residues. V lost 10 bases and J 2 bases, leaving 11 bases between the germline ends. Germline CDR1 is MDHEN and CDR2 is SYDVKM. The CDR3 is CANSPGNYGYTF. CDR3 DNA sequence: TGTGCCAACTCACCCGGGAACTATGGCTACACCTTC.

The chain has TRBV21-1 and TRBJ1-2. TRBV21-1 is given as a pseudogene. This CDR3 has 13 residues. The CDR3 is CASSRRRRDGYTF. CDR3 coding DNA: TGTGCCAGCAGCCGGCGGCGGAGGGATGGCTACACCTTC.

In its sample, this clone was seen once. The rearrangement joins TRBV7-3 to TRBJ2-5, with D perhaps TRBD2 (6 bases). Germline lookup yields CDR1 SGHTA and CDR2 FQGTGA. V was pared by 3 bases and J by 8 bases, with 16 bases between. The CDR3 contains 14 residues. CDR3 residues: CASSLGEAQGTQYF. The DNA of the CDR3 is TGTGCCAGCAGCTTGGGGGAGGCCCAAGGAACCCAGTACTTC.

This clone was found once. J is TRBJ1-4 and V is TRBV19; D remains unclear. This CDR3 is 12 amino acids long. The germline V and J ends were trimmed by 3 bases and 8 bases, with 7 bases remaining between them. Germline CDR1 reads LNHDA; CDR2 reads SQIVND (reference sequence). Written as DNA, the CDR3 is TGTGCCAGTAGTATCGTGGCCGAAAAACTGTTTTTT. Protein: CASSIVAEKLFF.

V usage is TRBV19 and J usage is TRBJ2-2; tentatively, D is TRBD1 (5 bases). The germline gives CDR1 LNHDA, CDR2 SQIVND (reference sequence). Trimming removed 7 bases at V and 2 bases at J, with 17 bases between. This CDR3 spans 16 amino acids. In nucleotides, the CDR3 is TGTGCCAGTAACCCGGTAGGGGCCAGAAACACCGGGGAGCTGTTTTTT. This encodes CASNPVGARNTGELFF.

Only a few counts were recorded for this clone. V and J are TRBV2 and TRBJ2-2; unclear D gene. Germline loops: CDR1 SNHLY, CDR2 FYNNEI. The CDR3 has 15 amino acids. Between the trimmed V and J ends, which lost 4 bases and 3 bases, there was a span of 12 bases. As DNA, the CDR3 is TGTGCCAGCAGTGCGCGCCGAACCCACACCGGGGAGCTGTTTTTT. Protein sequence: CASSARRTHTGELFF.

V is TRBV24-1 and J is TRBJ2-1; 12 nucleotides agree with TRBD2. V shed 4 bases, J shed 9 bases, and the junction held 15 bases outside the gene matches. The CDR3 length is 18 residues. From germline, CDR1 is KGHDR and CDR2 SFDVKD. The CDR3 loop is CATSDPPDPSGGAIEQFF. In DNA form, the CDR3 reads TGTGCCACCAGTGACCCCCCTGATCCTAGCGGGGGGGCGATTGAGCAGTTCTTC.

This sequence joins TRBV18 and TRBJ1-1; a possible D gene is TRBD1 (6 bases). Between the trimmed V and J ends, which lost 1 base and 7 bases, there was a span of 22 bases. The CDR3 totals 17 residues. Per germline, CDR1 KGHSH and CDR2 LQKENI. The CDR3 loop is CASSPRQASTSRNEAFF. The CDR3 DNA is TGTGCCAGCTCACCACGACAGGCCTCAACCTCGAGGAATGAAGCTTTCTTT.

As for this clone: At one of its ends the junction is not consistent with the germline gene, which may arise from a read error. The V gene is TRBV19, the J gene TRBJ2-7; 7 bases fit TRBD1. The CDR3 runs to 13 residues. Germline CDR1 LNHDA, CDR2 SQIVND (reference sequence). This chain's CDR3 is CASTNRGSHEQYF. CDR3 DNA sequence: TGTGCCAGTACGAACAGGGGCTCCCACGAGCAGTACTTC.

The chain links TRBV13 to TRBJ2-1, with 9 bases matching TRBD2. Germline CDR1 reads PRHDT; CDR2 reads FYEKMQ (reference sequence). Germline trimming cut 5 bases from V and 9 bases from J; bases unmatched to any gene: 14. This CDR3 comprises 16 residues. Here the CDR3 DNA reads TGTGCCAGCAGCCGAAGGTGGGCGGGAGGGCTATCTGAGCAGTTCTTC. Translated: CASSRRWAGGLSEQFF.

This chain links TRBV3-1 (or the pseudogene TRBV3-2) with TRBJ2-2; no firm D call. The CDR3 spans 14 residues. The V end lost 1 base, the J end lost 6 bases, and 9 bases lay between the germline ends. The germline V gene encodes CDR1 LGHDT and CDR2 YNNKEL (reference sequence). The CDR3 sequence is CASSQGGSPGELFF. The CDR3 nucleotides read TGTGCCAGCAGCCAAGGCGGTAGCCCCGGGGAGCTGTTTTTT.

V gene TRBV28 combines with J gene TRBJ2-6, with a tentative D call TRBD2 (6 bases). The germline V gene has CDR1 MDHEN and CDR2 SYDVKM. V lost 6 bases to trimming and J lost 0 bases, with 9 bases between them. This CDR3 is built from 15 residues. The CDR3: CASSPGGSGANVLTF. The DNA for the CDR3 is TGTGCCAGCAGCCCCGGGGGCTCTGGGGCCAACGTCCTGACTTTC.

The chain carries TRBV6-6 and TRBJ2-1, with 8 bases aligning to TRBD2. The CDR3 contains 15 residues. J gave up 8 bases and V 7 bases, and 13 bases lay outside the gene matches. The germline V gene encodes CDR1 MNHNY and CDR2 SVGAGI (reference sequence). The CDR3: CASTAEGPGGDEQFF. The CDR3 DNA follows: TGTGCCAGCACGGCCGAGGGGCCCGGGGGGGATGAGCAGTTCTTC.

This clone was found once. The rearrangement links TRBV5-4 to TRBJ2-3; 7 bases align to TRBD2. The CDR3 runs to 16 residues. Germline V lookup: CDR1 SGHNT, CDR2 YYREEE (reference sequence). After removal of 3 bases from V and 2 bases from J, the junction contained 9 bases not matched to a gene. The CDR3 here is CASSSQRDLFTDTQYF. CDR3 nucleotides: TGTGCCAGCAGCTCCCAGCGGGATCTGTTCACAGATACGCAGTATTTT.

The chain recombines TRBV19 with TRBJ2-1; 7 bases fit TRBD2. The CDR3 is 17 amino acids. V trimming: 1 base; J trimming: 6 bases; junction bases outside the gene matches: 12. Germline CDR1 reads LNHDA; CDR2 reads SQIVND (reference sequence). This chain's CDR3 is CASSIVWGGVWANEQFF. The CDR3 DNA follows: TGTGCCAGTAGTATAGTGTGGGGGGGGGTTTGGGCCAATGAGCAGTTCTTC.

This clone has just one count. This chain uses TRBV7-9 with TRBJ1-6, with D possibly TRBD1 on 6 matching bases. The V end lost 3 bases, the J end lost 7 bases, and 13 bases lay between the germline ends. Germline lookup yields CDR1 SEHNR and CDR2 FQNEAQ (reference sequence). The CDR3 is made up of 15 amino acids. CDR3 amino acids: CASSFPDSENSPLHF. The DNA of the CDR3 is TGTGCCAGCAGCTTTCCGGACAGTGAGAATTCACCCCTCCACTTT.

The V and J genes are TRBV19 and TRBJ2-5, with 9 bases fitting TRBD1. The CDR3 totals 14 residues. V lost 11 bases to trimming and J lost 4 bases; unmatched junction nucleotides: 11. Germline values: CDR1 LNHDA, CDR2 SQIVND (reference sequence). CDR3 loop: CASTPGTGTETQYF. The DNA for the CDR3 is TGTGCCTCCACCCCGGGGACAGGGACAGAGACCCAGTACTTC.